This record concerns one TCR beta chain sequence. The sample comes from a study of blood T cell repertoires in COVID-19. The table came from immunoSEQ multiplex PCR; TCRdb's copy has only in-frame clones and leaves some out. The table has 250,000 to 300,000 clones, 80% to 90% seen once. The specimen sequenced was peripheral blood. The clonotype was recovered from a woman aged 45-65 years with COVID-19, enrolled during active disease.

CDR3 coding DNA: TGTGCCAGCAGTAAGCGGGACAGGGCAAATGAGCAGTTCTTC. This encodes CASSKRDRANEQFF. The V gene is TRBV6-6, the J gene TRBJ2-1, with TRBD1 matching 9 bases. This CDR3 is built from 14 residues. Looked up from germline, CDR1 is MNHNY and CDR2 is SVGAGI (reference sequence). Germline trimming cut 5 bases from V and 7 bases from J; bases unmatched to any gene: 6.